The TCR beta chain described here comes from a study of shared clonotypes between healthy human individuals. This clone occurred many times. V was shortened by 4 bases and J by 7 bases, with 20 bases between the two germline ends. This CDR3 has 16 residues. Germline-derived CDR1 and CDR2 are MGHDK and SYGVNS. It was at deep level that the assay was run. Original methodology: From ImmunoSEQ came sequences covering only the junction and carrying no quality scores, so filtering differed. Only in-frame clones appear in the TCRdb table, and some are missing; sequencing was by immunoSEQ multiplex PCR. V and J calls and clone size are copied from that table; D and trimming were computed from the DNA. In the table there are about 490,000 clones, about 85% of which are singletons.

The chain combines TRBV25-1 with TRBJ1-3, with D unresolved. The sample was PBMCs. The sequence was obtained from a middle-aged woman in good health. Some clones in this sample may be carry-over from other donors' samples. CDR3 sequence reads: CASSAQLDGLRNTIYF. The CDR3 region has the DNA TGTGCCAGCAGTGCGCAACTGGACGGGCTTCGGAACACCATATATTTT.